Sequencing of this T cell receptor beta chain was carried out in a study of T cell changes during pregnancy in multiple sclerosis. This CDR3 comprises 14 residues. Germline CDR1 reads LNHDA; CDR2 reads SQIVND (reference sequence). V shed 4 bases and J 5 bases; nucleotides not matched to a gene: 1. Only in-frame clones appear in the TCRdb table, and some are missing; sequencing was by immunoSEQ multiplex PCR. This table has under 75,000 clones, about 89% appearing once. This TCR was sampled from a female donor in good health, enrolled as a control in a pregnancy study. The sample in question was CD4+ T cells from peripheral blood mononuclear cells, obtained after pregnancy. This chain links TRBV19 with TRBJ1-6; 8 nucleotides agree with TRBD1. The CDR3 loop is CASSTGGNNSPLHF. The CDR3 DNA follows: TGTGCCAGTAGTACAGGGGGCAATAATTCACCCCTCCACTTT.